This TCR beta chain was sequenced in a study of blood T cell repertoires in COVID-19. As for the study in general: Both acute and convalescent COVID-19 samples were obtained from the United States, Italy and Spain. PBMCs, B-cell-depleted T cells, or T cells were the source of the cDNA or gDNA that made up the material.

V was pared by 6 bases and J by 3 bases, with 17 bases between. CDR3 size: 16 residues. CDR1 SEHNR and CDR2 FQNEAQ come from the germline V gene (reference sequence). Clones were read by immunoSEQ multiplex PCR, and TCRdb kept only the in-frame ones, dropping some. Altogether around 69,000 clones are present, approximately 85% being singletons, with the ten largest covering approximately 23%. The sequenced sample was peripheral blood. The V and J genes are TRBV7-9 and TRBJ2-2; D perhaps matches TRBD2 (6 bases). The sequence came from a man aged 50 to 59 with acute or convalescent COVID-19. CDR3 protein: CASSSAGRPDTGELFF. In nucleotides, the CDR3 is TGTGCCAGCAGTAGCGCGGGACGGCCTGACACCGGGGAGCTGTTTTTT.